This T cell receptor beta chain was observed in a study of T cells in Graves' hyperthyroidism and ophthalmopathy. Broader study findings: Clonotypes that were expanded in thyroid above 0.001 mostly appeared in blood too.

Researchers amplified the TCR beta CDR3 regions from RNA transcripts. HTBI primers were employed in a first-round RT-PCR of the TCR CDR3. TCRdb re-called the multiplex PCR reads with MiXCR, one entry per CDR3 protein. The repertoire holds approximately 400,000 distinct CDR3 sequences, with around 16% as singletons. About this clonotype: What it binds is unknown.

Patients were excluded for uncontrolled infection, other autoimmune disease, pregnancy or lactation. On the basis of clinical symptoms, serum thyroxine and TRAb, thyroid ultrasound and orbital computed tomography, diagnoses were made. Predating any ophthalmopathy symptoms, the blood sample was taken at first hyperthyroidism diagnosis. The CDR3 runs to 15 residues. Trimming shortened V by 6 bases and J by 1 base, and 15 bases separated the two germline ends. Per the germline V gene, CDR1 is MNHNS and CDR2 is SASEGT. The chain combines TRBV6-1 with TRBJ2-5, with D possibly matching TRBD1 (6 bases). The clonotype was recovered from a woman aged 18-35 years with Graves' hyperthyroidism that later progressed to Graves' ophthalmopathy. The sequencing input was blood. In DNA form, the CDR3 reads TGTGCCAGCAGCAAACAGGGTTACCTCCAAGAGACCCAGTACTTC. It codes for CASSKQGYLQETQYF.